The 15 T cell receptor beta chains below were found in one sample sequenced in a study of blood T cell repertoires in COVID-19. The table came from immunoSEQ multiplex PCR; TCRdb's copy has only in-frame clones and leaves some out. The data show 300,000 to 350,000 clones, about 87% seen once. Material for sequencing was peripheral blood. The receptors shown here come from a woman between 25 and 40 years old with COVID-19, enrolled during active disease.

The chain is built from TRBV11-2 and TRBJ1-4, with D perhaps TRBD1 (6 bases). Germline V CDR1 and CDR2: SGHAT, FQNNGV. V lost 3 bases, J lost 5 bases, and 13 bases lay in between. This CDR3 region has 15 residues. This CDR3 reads CASSFFGGANEKLFF. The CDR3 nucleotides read TGTGCCAGCAGCTTCTTTGGGGGCGCAAATGAAAAACTGTTTTTT. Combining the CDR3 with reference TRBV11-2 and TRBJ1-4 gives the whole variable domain EAGVAQSPRYKIIEKRQSVAFWCNPISGHATLYWYQQILGQGPKLLIQFQNNGVVDDSQLPKDRFSAERLKGVDSTLKIQPAKLEDSAVYLCASSFFGGANEKLFFGSGTQLSVL.

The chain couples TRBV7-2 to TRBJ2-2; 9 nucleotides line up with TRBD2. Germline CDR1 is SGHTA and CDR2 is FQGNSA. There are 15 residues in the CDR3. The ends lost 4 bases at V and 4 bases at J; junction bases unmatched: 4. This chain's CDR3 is CASSWGLALTGELFF. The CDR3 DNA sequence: TGTGCCAGCAGCTGGGGACTAGCCCTCACCGGGGAGCTGTTTTTT.

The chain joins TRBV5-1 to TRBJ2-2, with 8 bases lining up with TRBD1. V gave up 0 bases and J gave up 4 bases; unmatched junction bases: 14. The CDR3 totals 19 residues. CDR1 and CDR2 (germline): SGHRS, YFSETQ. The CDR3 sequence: CASSLERQGSYPLTGELFF. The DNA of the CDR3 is TGCGCCAGCAGCTTGGAAAGACAGGGGTCCTATCCTCTCACCGGGGAGCTGTTTTTT.

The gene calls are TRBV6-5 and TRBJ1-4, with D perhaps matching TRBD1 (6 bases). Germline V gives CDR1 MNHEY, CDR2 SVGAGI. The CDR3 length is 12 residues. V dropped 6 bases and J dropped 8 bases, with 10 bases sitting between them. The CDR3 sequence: CASRGDTEKLFF. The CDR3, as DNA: TGTGCCAGCAGGGGGGACACAGAAAAACTGTTTTTT.

In nucleotides, the CDR3 is TGTGCCAGCAGCTTCCTTCCTAGCGGGGGGAGGGCAGATACGCAGTATTTT. It specifies CASSFLPSGGRADTQYF. The chain employs TRBV11-2 and TRBJ2-3, with 11 bases identical to TRBD2. Germline CDR1 is SGHAT and CDR2 is FQNNGV. Trimming removed 3 bases from V and 4 bases from J; junction bases left unmatched: 9. The CDR3 covers 17 residues.

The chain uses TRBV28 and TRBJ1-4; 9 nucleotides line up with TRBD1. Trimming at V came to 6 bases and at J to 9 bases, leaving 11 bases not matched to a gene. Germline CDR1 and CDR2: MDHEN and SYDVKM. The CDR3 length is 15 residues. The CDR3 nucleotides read TGTGCCAGCAGCACAGGGGGCGCGGGTCGTCAAAAACTGTTTTTT. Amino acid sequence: CASSTGGAGRQKLFF.

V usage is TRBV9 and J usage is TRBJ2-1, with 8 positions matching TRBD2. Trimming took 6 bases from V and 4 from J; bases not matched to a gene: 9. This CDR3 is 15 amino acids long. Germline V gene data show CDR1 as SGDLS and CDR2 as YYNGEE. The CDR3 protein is CASNGGSGVYNEQFF. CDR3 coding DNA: TGTGCCAGCAATGGGGGTAGCGGGGTTTACAATGAGCAGTTCTTC.

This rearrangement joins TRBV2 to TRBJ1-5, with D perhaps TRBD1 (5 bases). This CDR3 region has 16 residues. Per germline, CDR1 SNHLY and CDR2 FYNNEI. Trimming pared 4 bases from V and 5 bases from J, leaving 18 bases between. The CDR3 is CASSVGAMGVDQPQHF. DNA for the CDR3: TGTGCCAGCAGTGTAGGGGCGATGGGCGTCGATCAGCCCCAGCATTTT.

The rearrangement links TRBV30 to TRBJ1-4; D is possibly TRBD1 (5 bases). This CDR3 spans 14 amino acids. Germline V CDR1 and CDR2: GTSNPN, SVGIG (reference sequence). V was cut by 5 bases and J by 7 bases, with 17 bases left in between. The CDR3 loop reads CAWAAGGGGEKLFF. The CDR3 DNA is TGTGCCTGGGCTGCTGGGGGAGGAGGTGAAAAACTGTTTTTT.

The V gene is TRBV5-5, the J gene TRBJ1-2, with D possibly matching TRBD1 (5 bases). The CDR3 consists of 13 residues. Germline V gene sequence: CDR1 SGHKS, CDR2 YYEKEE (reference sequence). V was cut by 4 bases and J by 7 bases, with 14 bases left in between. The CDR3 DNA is TGTGCCAGCAGCCCGGGGACTGGTGGTGGCTACACCTTC. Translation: CASSPGTGGGYTF. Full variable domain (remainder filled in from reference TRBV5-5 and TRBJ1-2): DAGVTQSPTHLIKTRGQQVTLRCSPISGHKSVSWYQQVLGQGPQFIFQYYEKEERGRGNFPDRFSARQFPNYSSELNVNALLLGDSALYLCASSPGTGGGYTFGSGTRLTVV.

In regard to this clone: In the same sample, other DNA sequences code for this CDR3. The CDR3 nucleotides read TGTGCCAGTAACACGGGGGGCGGTCAGCCCCAGCATTTT. It codes for CASNTGGGQPQHF. The chain joins TRBV19 to TRBJ1-5; tentatively, D is TRBD1 (6 bases). V gave up 7 bases and J gave up 6 bases, with 13 bases separating them. CDR1 and CDR2 from the germline V gene are LNHDA and SQIVND (reference sequence). This CDR3 has 13 residues.

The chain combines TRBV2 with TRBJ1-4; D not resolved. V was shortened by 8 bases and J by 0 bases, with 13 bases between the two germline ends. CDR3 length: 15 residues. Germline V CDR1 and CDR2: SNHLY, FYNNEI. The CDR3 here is CASRLHAATNEKLFF. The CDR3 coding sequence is TGTGCCAGCCGACTCCACGCTGCAACTAATGAAAAACTGTTTTTT.

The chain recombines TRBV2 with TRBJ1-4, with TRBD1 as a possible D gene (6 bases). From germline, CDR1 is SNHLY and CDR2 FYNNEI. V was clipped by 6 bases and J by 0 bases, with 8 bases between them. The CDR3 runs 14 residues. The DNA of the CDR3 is TGTGCCAGCAGGACAGGACCAACTAATGAAAAACTGTTTTTT. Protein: CASRTGPTNEKLFF.

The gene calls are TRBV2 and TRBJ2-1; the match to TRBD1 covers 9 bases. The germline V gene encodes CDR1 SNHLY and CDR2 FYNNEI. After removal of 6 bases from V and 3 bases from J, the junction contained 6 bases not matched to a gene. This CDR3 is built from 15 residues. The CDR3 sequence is CASSVTGGDYNEQFF. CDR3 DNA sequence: TGTGCCAGCAGCGTTACAGGGGGCGACTACAATGAGCAGTTCTTC.

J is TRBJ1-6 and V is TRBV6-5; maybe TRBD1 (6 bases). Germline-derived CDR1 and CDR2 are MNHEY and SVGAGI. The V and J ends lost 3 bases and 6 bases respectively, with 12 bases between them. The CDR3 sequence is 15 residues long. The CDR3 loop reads CASSYQTGSNSPLHF. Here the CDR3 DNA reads TGTGCCAGCAGTTATCAAACAGGGTCTAATTCACCCCTCCACTTT.